These 26 T cell receptor beta chains came from one sample sequenced in a study of cytomegalovirus exposure and HLA in healthy donors. PCR used 60 Vbeta primers and 13 Jbeta primers. Some clones are missing from TCRdb's copy, which holds only in-frame ones; the method was immunoSEQ multiplex PCR. The profile covers roughly 200,000 clones, with around a tenth appearing a single time and about 1.2% taken by the ten largest. The specimen was PBMCs. Source of these receptors: a woman in her 30s in good health and CMV-seropositive.

This chain connects TRBV6-5 to TRBJ1-6; 8 bases line up with TRBD1. Unmatched junction bases numbered 6, after V lost 4 bases and J lost 7 bases. The CDR3 sequence is 15 residues long. Germline assignment: CDR1 MNHEY and CDR2 SVGAGI. The CDR3 DNA reads as TGTGCCAGCAGTTTGACAGGGGCCGGAAATTCACCCCTCCACTTT. It translates to CASSLTGAGNSPLHF.

The V call is TRBV11-3, the J call TRBJ2-1; TRBD1 might be the D (6 bases). CDR3 length: 15 amino acids. Germline-derived CDR1 and CDR2 are SGHNT and YENEEA. V lost 5 bases to trimming and J lost 0 bases, with 11 bases between them. DNA of the CDR3: TGTGCCAGCAGCCGTGGGACATTCTCCTACAATGAGCAGTTCTTC. Translated: CASSRGTFSYNEQFF.

In its sample, this clone was seen a few times. The chain employs TRBV10-1 and TRBJ1-1; no firm D call. This CDR3 is 14 amino acids long. The germline CDR1 and CDR2 sequences are WNHNN and SYGVQD (reference sequence). Trimming pared 0 bases from V and 6 bases from J, leaving 11 bases between. CDR3 residues: CASSESGHRAEAFF. Here the CDR3 DNA reads TGCGCCAGCAGTGAGTCCGGTCACCGGGCTGAAGCTTTCTTT.

This clone was detected a few times. The chain is built from TRBV4-1 and TRBJ1-5; tentative D call: TRBD1 (6 bases). The ends were cut back, 1 base at V and 2 bases at J, with 12 bases in the middle. Germline V CDR1 and CDR2: MGHRA, YSYEKL. The CDR3 is 16 amino acids. CDR3 nucleotide sequence: TGCGCCAGCAGCCAAGTGAAGGGGGGGGGCAATCAGCCCCAGCATTTT. Its protein product is CASSQVKGGGNQPQHF.

This chain joins TRBV25-1 and TRBJ1-5; D possibly corresponds to TRBD1 (5 bases). This CDR3 comprises 15 residues. With 1 base removed from V and 2 bases from J, the gap between germline ends came to 9 bases. CDR1 MGHDK and CDR2 SYGVNS come from the germline V gene. CDR3 sequence (DNA): TGTGCCAGCAGTGAATCGGGAGGGGGCAATCAGCCCCAGCATTTT. Its protein is CASSESGGGNQPQHF.

This sequence joins TRBV4-1 and TRBJ2-1, with TRBD2 identical over 10 bases. Germline assignment: CDR1 MGHRA and CDR2 YSYEKL. Unmatched junction bases numbered 4, after V lost 4 bases and J lost 1 base. This CDR3 region has 16 residues. The CDR3 DNA reads as TGCGCCAGCAGCCGCGGACTAGCGGTTTCCTACAATGAGCAGTTCTTC. Translation: CASSRGLAVSYNEQFF.

The rearrangement uses TRBV27 and TRBJ2-2; possible D gene TRBD2, 5 bases. Per germline, CDR1 MNHEY and CDR2 SMNVEV (reference sequence). The CDR3 is 15 residues long. V lost 3 bases to trimming and J lost 6 bases, with 14 bases between them. The CDR3 DNA follows: TGTGCCAGCAGTTTGTTTCGTGGGAGATCCGGGGAGCTGTTTTTT. Protein product: CASSLFRGRSGELFF.

A few counts support this clone. The V and J genes are TRBV5-1 and TRBJ2-2; D uncertain. Germline CDR1 SGHRS, CDR2 YFSETQ. This CDR3 comprises 14 residues. The V end was cut by 0 bases, the J end by 6 bases, with 9 bases between. The CDR3 DNA sequence: TGCGCCAGCAGCTTGGCCCAGTTTCCCGGGGAGCTGTTTTTT. Amino acids: CASSLAQFPGELFF. The full variable domain, with the rest looked up from reference TRBV5-1 and TRBJ2-2, is KAGVTQTPRYLIKTRGQQVTLSCSPISGHRSVSWYQQTPGQGLQFLFEYFSETQRNKGNFPGRFSGRQFSNSRSEMNVSTLELGDSALYLCASSLAQFPGELFFGEGSRLTVL.

V is TRBV11-2 and J is TRBJ1-2; D not resolved. The ends were cut back, 4 bases at V and 4 bases at J, with 19 bases in the middle. The CDR3 covers 16 residues. The germline gives CDR1 SGHAT, CDR2 FQNNGV. The CDR3 DNA is TGTGCCAGCAGCTCCCGCCCTGGGAGTCTTAGCTATGGCTACACCTTC. Its protein is CASSSRPGSLSYGYTF.

The gene calls are TRBV13 and TRBJ2-7, with a possible D match to TRBD2 (6 bases). Germline CDR1 reads PRHDT; CDR2 reads FYEKMQ (reference sequence). With 6 bases removed from V and 1 base from J, the gap between germline ends came to 13 bases. The CDR3 runs 14 residues. This CDR3 is CASSPGTSSYEQYF. The DNA for the CDR3 is TGTGCCAGCAGTCCCGGGACTTCGTCCTACGAGCAGTACTTC.

The sample holds a few counts of this clone. V is TRBV5-6 and J is TRBJ1-5; D may be TRBD1 (5 bases). The CDR3 is 15 amino acids. CDR1 SGHDT and CDR2 YYEEEE come from the germline V gene. The V gene lost 0 bases and the J gene lost 5 bases, with 12 bases spanning the gap. CDR3 sequence (DNA): TGTGCCAGCAGCTTGGAAGGGCAGGGTCATCAGCCCCAGCATTTT. Translated: CASSLEGQGHQPQHF.

The sample holds a few counts of this clone. The same CDR3 can be traced to other DNA sequences in this sample. J is TRBJ1-2 and V is TRBV2; 7 bases are shared with TRBD1. The ends lost 7 bases at V and 7 bases at J; junction bases unmatched: 6. The CDR3 length is 12 residues. The germline CDR1 and CDR2 sequences are SNHLY and FYNNEI. The CDR3 nucleotides read TGTGCCAGCACTTCGACAGGGTCTGGCTACACCTTC. Its translation is CASTSTGSGYTF. Looking up the rest from reference TRBV2 and TRBJ1-2 gives the full variable domain: EPEVTQTPSHQVTQMGQEVILRCVPISNHLYFYWYRQILGQKVEFLVSFYNNEISEKSEIFDDQFSVERPDGSNFTLKIRSTKLEDSAMYFCASTSTGSGYTFGSGTRLTVV.

This clone was counted between two and nine times. The chain recombines TRBV10-2 with TRBJ1-3; D is undetermined. In germline, CDR1 is WSHSY, CDR2 SAAADI. This CDR3 is 11 amino acids long. Trimming took 6 bases from V and 12 from J, leaving 12 bases between them. DNA of the CDR3: TGCGCCAGCAGAACCCCTGAGGGCATATATTTT. Translating gives CASRTPEGIYF.

This clone occurred a few times. The chain joins TRBV23-1 to TRBJ1-5, with D tentatively TRBD1 (5 bases). TRBV23-1 counts as an open reading frame of uncertain function. V was clipped by 3 bases and J by 7 bases, with 16 bases between them. CDR3 length equals 15 residues. CDR3 sequence (DNA): TGCGCCAGCAGTCACCTATTAGACAGAAGCCAGCCCCAGCATTTT. Its translation: CASSHLLDRSQPQHF.

The chain carries TRBV10-3 and TRBJ2-7; D is unresolved. CDR1 is ENHRY, CDR2 SYGVKD, per germline. This CDR3 contains 15 residues. Trimming left V 3 bases short and J 2 bases short, with 14 bases between. This chain's CDR3 is CAISDSTTSPYEQYF. DNA for the CDR3: TGTGCCATCAGTGACAGTACTACAAGTCCCTACGAGCAGTACTTC.

This clone occurred a few times. This sequence joins TRBV19 and TRBJ2-7; TRBD2 matches at 8 bases. The CDR3 sequence is 15 residues long. With 5 bases clipped from V and 4 bases from J, the junction kept 10 bases outside the gene matches. In germline, CDR1 is LNHDA, CDR2 SQIVND (reference sequence). CDR3 in DNA: TGTGCCAGTAGTCTAGGACTAGCCGGGTATTACGAGCAGTACTTC. This gives the protein CASSLGLAGYYEQYF.

V usage is TRBV4-2 and J usage is TRBJ2-1; a weak D match, TRBD2 (5 bases). V gave up 4 bases and J gave up 2 bases, with 18 bases separating them. CDR1 LGHNA and CDR2 YNFKEQ come from the germline V gene. The CDR3 runs 17 residues. This CDR3 reads CASSPDGLSTTYNEQFF. CDR3 DNA: TGTGCCAGCAGCCCCGACGGACTTTCTACTACCTACAATGAGCAGTTCTTC.

A few counts support this clone. V is TRBV2 and J is TRBJ1-1, with 8 bases fitting TRBD1. The CDR3 is 16 amino acids. V lost 3 bases, J lost 5 bases, and 11 bases stayed unmatched. Germline V lookup: CDR1 SNHLY, CDR2 FYNNEI. The CDR3: CASSETGQGRGTEAFF. The CDR3 coding sequence is TGTGCCAGCAGTGAGACTGGACAGGGAAGGGGGACTGAAGCTTTCTTT.

The chain recombines TRBV5-1 with TRBJ2-5; 7 bases fit TRBD1. The J call may be faulty, since TRBJ2-7 better matches the DNA end. From germline, CDR1 is SGHRS and CDR2 YFSETQ. The CDR3 is made up of 13 amino acids. The CDR3 is CASQRQGTYEQYF. The CDR3 region has the DNA TGCGCCAGCCAACGACAGGGAACCTACGAGCAGTACTTC.

This clone was recorded a few times. V usage is TRBV29-1 and J usage is TRBJ2-7; weak D call: TRBD2 (5 bases). Trimming removed 0 bases at V and 2 bases at J, with 17 bases between. The CDR3 loop spans 16 amino acids. The V gene's germline CDR1 is SQVTM and CDR2 ANQGSEA. The CDR3 DNA reads as TGCAGCGTTGAAGAGGGAAGCGGACCCTACCCCTACGAGCAGTACTTC. Translated: CSVEEGSGPYPYEQYF.

The rearrangement links TRBV9 to TRBJ1-5; D is unclear. The CDR3 has 14 residues. V was cut by 0 bases and J by 7 bases, with 11 bases left in between. Germline lookup yields CDR1 SGDLS and CDR2 YYNGEE. In DNA, the CDR3 is TGTGCCAGCAGCGTAGATGCGGGCGGGCAGCCCCAGCATTTT. Protein: CASSVDAGGQPQHF.

This clone was observed a few times. The chain carries TRBV25-1 and TRBJ1-1; weak D call: TRBD1 (6 bases). Per germline, CDR1 MGHDK and CDR2 SYGVNS. The CDR3 has 15 amino acids. Trimming removed 2 bases at V and 3 bases at J, with 13 bases between. Here the CDR3 DNA reads TGTGCCAGCAGTGAAGAGGCGGGGGCGGACACTGAAGCTTTCTTT. Its translation: CASSEEAGADTEAFF.

CDR3 residues: CASTDGRDEEQFF. The CDR3 DNA reads TGTGCCAGCACCGACGGGCGGGACGAGGAGCAGTTCTTC. The chain uses TRBV2 and TRBJ2-1; the D gene is possibly TRBD2 (6 bases). The CDR3 is 13 amino acids. Trimming stripped 7 bases from V and 10 bases from J, with 17 bases between. Germline CDR1 and CDR2: SNHLY and FYNNEI.

The chain recombines TRBV5-4 with TRBJ2-7; 8 nucleotides agree with TRBD1. Germline trimming cut 3 bases from V and 7 bases from J; bases unmatched to any gene: 9. The CDR3 covers 14 residues. Per germline, CDR1 SGHNT and CDR2 YYREEE (reference sequence). The CDR3 region is CASSYDRGPIEQYF. The CDR3 bases are TGTGCCAGCAGCTACGACAGGGGCCCCATTGAGCAGTACTTC. Together with reference TRBV5-4 and TRBJ2-7, the CDR3 gives the full variable domain: ETGVTQSPTHLIKTRGQQVTLRCSSQSGHNTVSWYQQALGQGPQFIFQYYREEENGRGNFPPRFSGLQFPNYSSELNVNALELDDSALYLCASSYDRGPIEQYFGPGTRLTVT.

V and J are TRBV19 and TRBJ2-7; TRBD1 agrees at 7 bases. J was trimmed by 5 bases and V by 10 bases; bases with no gene match: 8. This CDR3 spans 12 amino acids. In germline, CDR1 is LNHDA, CDR2 SQIVND (reference sequence). CDR3 in DNA: TGTGCCACCCGACAGGGAGCCCACGAGCAGTACTTC. Translation gives CATRQGAHEQYF.

This clone was counted a few times. This chain connects TRBV4-1 to TRBJ2-7; 8 bases line up with TRBD1. CDR3 length equals 17 residues. Germline-derived CDR1 and CDR2 are MGHRA and YSYEKL. Trimming at V came to 0 bases and at J to 5 bases, leaving 12 bases not matched to a gene. The CDR3, as DNA: TGCGCCAGCAGCCAAGACCGGACAGGGCCGGGTTTCCACGAGCAGTACTTC. Protein: CASSQDRTGPGFHEQYF.